The 29 T cell receptor beta chains below all came from one sample that was sequenced in a study of T-cell memory formation after mild COVID-19. TCRdb reprocessed the 5' RACE reads via MiXCR and lists one record per CDR3 protein. This sample yields 140,000 or so distinct CDR3 sequences, of which 19% are seen a single time; around 2.4% belongs to the top ten. Sequences were obtained from PBMCs or a T cell subset sorted from them (not recorded which). These receptors all stem from an adult woman who had mild COVID-19 (a few samples of this study predate the infection). Cell type and time point are not known.

This clonotype was seen more than once but under ten times. The chain joins TRBV5-1 to TRBJ1-4; D perhaps matches TRBD1 (6 bases). The CDR3 runs to 17 residues. V was cut by 5 bases and J by 3 bases, with 20 bases left in between. Germline lookup yields CDR1 SGHRS and CDR2 YFSETQ. The DNA of the CDR3 is TGCGCCAGCAGTAACCACCTAGCGGGGGCGGCTAATGAAAAACTGTTTTTT. It specifies CASSNHLAGAANEKLFF.

This clonotype has just a few counts. J is TRBJ1-1 and V is TRBV20-1, with D perhaps TRBD1 (6 bases). Germline V gives CDR1 DFQATT, CDR2 SNEGSKA (reference sequence). V was pared by 0 bases and J by 3 bases, with 14 bases between. The CDR3 consists of 15 residues. The CDR3 DNA reads as TGCAGTGCTAGAGACCTACAGGGATACTACACTGAAGCTTTCTTT. It yields the protein CSARDLQGYYTEAFF.

V is TRBV7-6 and J is TRBJ2-3, with 8 bases matching TRBD2. Germline V lookup: CDR1 SGHVS, CDR2 FNYEAQ. V shed 4 bases and J 3 bases; nucleotides not matched to a gene: 9. The CDR3 is 16 amino acids. CDR3 residues: CASSSPGVAGTDTQYF. The CDR3 nucleotides read TGTGCCAGCAGCTCCCCGGGGGTAGCGGGAACAGATACGCAGTATTTT.

By share, this clonotype ranks as medium-sized. J is TRBJ2-1 and V is TRBV2; 8 nucleotides agree with TRBD2. Trimming at V came to 8 bases and at J to 8 bases, leaving 5 bases not matched to a gene. The V gene's germline CDR1 is SNHLY and CDR2 FYNNEI. This CDR3 has 12 residues. In DNA form, the CDR3 reads TGTGCCAGCGTCACGGGAGGGGATGAGCAGTTCTTC. Its protein is CASVTGGDEQFF.

This clonotype has only a few counts. The V call is TRBV15, the J call TRBJ2-7; maybe TRBD2 (5 bases). V lost 6 bases and J lost 4, with 16 bases in between. The CDR3 extends over 14 amino acids. CDR1 and CDR2 (germline): LNHNV, YYDKDF (reference sequence). CDR3 coding DNA: TGTGCCACCAGTCCGAGGACTGCCACGTACGAGCAGTACTTC. Its protein is CATSPRTATYEQYF.

This chain joins TRBV30 and TRBJ2-7; TRBD1 matches at 10 bases. Germline CDR1 and CDR2: GTSNPN and SVGIG (reference sequence). The CDR3 is 13 amino acids. Unmatched junction bases numbered 5, after V lost 3 bases and J lost 6 bases. CDR3 amino acids: CAWRDRGPGEQYF. The CDR3 nucleotides are TGTGCCTGGAGAGACAGGGGGCCGGGCGAGCAGTACTTC.

This clonotype was seen a handful of times. The chain couples TRBV7-2 to TRBJ2-3; 13 nucleotides line up with TRBD2. The CDR3 is 16 amino acids. The germline V gene encodes CDR1 SGHTA and CDR2 FQGNSA. Trimming removed 4 bases from V and 6 bases from J; junction bases left unmatched: 7. CDR3 in DNA: TGTGCCAGCAGCTCGACGGGACTAGCGGGGCGGGATACGCAGTATTTT. It translates to CASSSTGLAGRDTQYF.

There are a few counts of this clonotype. This chain uses TRBV24-1 with TRBJ2-4; D is uncertain. The CDR3 consists of 15 residues. CDR1 and CDR2 from the germline V gene are KGHDR and SFDVKD. The germline V and J ends were trimmed by 4 bases and 0 bases, with 9 bases remaining between them. The CDR3 loop reads CATSDGSLAKNIQYF. DNA of the CDR3: TGTGCCACCAGTGACGGATCGCTAGCCAAAAACATTCAGTACTTC.

In its sample, this clonotype was seen many times. The chain employs TRBV7-3 and TRBJ2-5, with D unresolved. Germline V gives CDR1 SGHTA, CDR2 FQGTGA. The CDR3 loop spans 14 amino acids. V was trimmed by 2 bases and J by 5 bases, leaving 12 bases between them. The CDR3 reads CASSLGPVGETQYF. In DNA, the CDR3 is TGTGCCAGCAGCTTAGGTCCAGTCGGGGAGACCCAGTACTTC.

This clonotype was detected ten times or more. The chain carries TRBV7-2 and TRBJ2-3; D is unresolved. This CDR3 spans 11 amino acids. Trimming removed 5 bases from V and 4 bases from J, with 4 bases in between. From germline, CDR1 is SGHTA and CDR2 FQGNSA. Here the CDR3 DNA reads TGTGCCAGCAGCCCCGCAGATACGCAGTATTTT. Its protein product is CASSPADTQYF.

The chain uses TRBV4-2 and TRBJ2-3; TRBD2 aligns across 10 bases. The CDR3 is 19 residues long. The V segment lost 0 bases and the J segment 2 bases; nucleotides outside the gene matches: 11. Germline V gene sequence: CDR1 LGHNA, CDR2 YNFKEQ. The CDR3 coding sequence is TGTGCCAGCAGCCAAGAGGGCTACGGTAGCGGGGGGCTCACAGATACGCAGTATTTT. It translates to CASSQEGYGSGGLTDTQYF.

This clonotype has just a few counts. The J gene is TRBJ2-1, the V gene TRBV4-2, with TRBD2 matching over 7 bases. With V trimmed by 0 bases and J by 5 bases, 7 bases remained unmatched. Germline V gene sequence: CDR1 LGHNA, CDR2 YNFKEQ. This CDR3 has 16 amino acids. CDR3 amino acids: CASSQEGLAANNEQFF. For the CDR3, the DNA is TGTGCCAGCAGCCAAGAAGGGCTAGCGGCAAACAATGAGCAGTTCTTC.

This clonotype showed up many times. The rearrangement links TRBV5-1 to TRBJ1-4; 12 bases agree with TRBD1. Trimming at V came to 5 bases and at J to 5 bases, leaving 4 bases not matched to a gene. The V gene's germline CDR1 is SGHRS and CDR2 YFSETQ. The CDR3 loop spans 15 amino acids. The CDR3 loop is CASRGTGGPNEKLFF. The CDR3 DNA reads TGCGCCAGCAGAGGGACAGGGGGCCCAAATGAAAAACTGTTTTTT. The whole variable domain, remainder taken from reference TRBV5-1 and TRBJ1-4, is KAGVTQTPRYLIKTRGQQVTLSCSPISGHRSVSWYQQTPGQGLQFLFEYFSETQRNKGNFPGRFSGRQFSNSRSEMNVSTLELGDSALYLCASRGTGGPNEKLFFGSGTQLSVL.

V and J are TRBV25-1 and TRBJ1-1, with D perhaps matching TRBD1 (6 bases). The V gene's germline CDR1 is MGHDK and CDR2 SYGVNS. Between the trimmed V and J ends, which lost 3 bases and 7 bases, there was a span of 21 bases. The CDR3 has 16 residues. CDR3 amino acids: CASSDPMRGARGEAFF. Here the CDR3 DNA reads TGTGCCAGCAGTGACCCCATGCGGGGGGCACGAGGTGAAGCTTTCTTT.

This clonotype was seen a few times. The chain joins TRBV7-3 to TRBJ2-1; 14 nucleotides match TRBD2. Germline V gene sequence: CDR1 SGHTA, CDR2 FQGTGA. V shed 5 bases and J 8 bases; nucleotides not matched to a gene: 5. CDR3 length equals 15 residues. CDR3 coding DNA: TGTGCCAGCAGCCGAGGGACTAGCGGGGGCCATGAGCAGTTCTTC. Protein sequence: CASSRGTSGGHEQFF.

The chain links TRBV12-3 or TRBV12-4 to TRBJ1-1, with D unresolved. V was shortened by 2 bases and J by 9 bases, with 7 bases between the two germline ends. The CDR3 is 11 amino acids. For the CDR3, the DNA is TGTGCCAGCAGTTTACTATCCCAAGCTTTCTTT. This encodes CASSLLSQAFF.

This clonotype was seen a handful of times. This chain uses TRBV10-3 with TRBJ2-2; D ambiguous. The CDR3 length is 13 residues. Germline CDR1 reads ENHRY; CDR2 reads SYGVKD. V lost 10 bases to trimming and J lost 6 bases, with 15 bases between them. DNA for the CDR3: TGTGCCACTGGTGGGTCCTCGGCCGGGGAGCTGTTTTTT. It encodes CATGGSSAGELFF.

This clonotype was observed a few times. The chain links TRBV10-3 to TRBJ2-1; 10 nucleotides line up with TRBD2. Germline CDR1 and CDR2: ENHRY and SYGVKD. With V trimmed by 6 bases and J by 2 bases, 4 bases remained unmatched. The CDR3 has 15 amino acids. CDR3 region: CAIRASGGTYNEQFF. The CDR3, as DNA: TGTGCCATCAGAGCTAGCGGGGGCACCTACAATGAGCAGTTCTTC.

The sample holds many counts of this clonotype. The V and J genes are TRBV24-1 and TRBJ2-1; D remains ambiguous. Germline V CDR1 and CDR2: KGHDR, SFDVKD. Trimming took 0 bases from V and 0 from J, leaving 8 bases between them. The length of the CDR3 is 16 residues. The CDR3 nucleotides read TGTGCCACCAGTGATTTGAGCGTGAGCTCCTACAATGAGCAGTTCTTC. It translates to CATSDLSVSSYNEQFF.

This clonotype was seen a handful of times. The rearrangement joins TRBV27 to TRBJ2-4, with 9 bases matching TRBD1. Trimming removed 4 bases from V and 7 bases from J; junction bases left unmatched: 11. The germline CDR1 and CDR2 sequences are MNHEY and SMNVEV (reference sequence). This CDR3 is 16 amino acids long. The CDR3 coding sequence is TGTGCCAGCAGTTCCGCCGGGACAGGGAAATGGAACATTCAGTACTTC. This sequence encodes CASSSAGTGKWNIQYF.

This clonotype appeared a few times. This chain uses TRBV6-4 with TRBJ2-1; 14 bases match TRBD2. Germline V CDR1 and CDR2: MRHNA, SNTAGT. The V and J ends lost 2 bases and 8 bases, in that order; junction bases with no gene match: 5. The CDR3 totals 16 residues. This CDR3 reads CASSDGLAGGRDEQFF. DNA for the CDR3: TGTGCCAGCAGTGACGGACTAGCGGGGGGTAGGGATGAGCAGTTCTTC.

This clonotype was counted only a few times. The chain has TRBV7-2 and TRBJ2-4; 10 positions match TRBD2. The CDR3 sequence is 19 residues long. Looked up from germline, CDR1 is SGHTA and CDR2 is FQGNSA. Losses at the gene ends were 6 bases for V and 0 bases for J; bases not matched to a gene: 14. CDR3: CASSNRTSGNVKAKNIQYF. The CDR3 DNA reads as TGTGCCAGCAGTAATCGCACTAGCGGGAACGTTAAAGCCAAAAACATTCAGTACTTC. The entire variable domain, with the rest obtained from reference TRBV7-2 and TRBJ2-4, is as follows: GAGVSQSPSNKVTEKGKDVELRCDPISGHTALYWYRQSLGQGLEFLIYFQGNSAPDKSGLPSDRFSAERTGGSVSTLTIQRTQQEDSAVYLCASSNRTSGNVKAKNIQYFGAGTRLSVL.

V gene TRBV9 combines with J gene TRBJ2-3, with TRBD2 matching 9 bases. V dropped 5 bases and J dropped 3; count of bases not matched to a gene: 7. Germline V gives CDR1 SGDLS, CDR2 YYNGEE. The CDR3 has 15 amino acids. This CDR3 is CASSPGLAFTDTQYF. The CDR3, as DNA: TGTGCCAGCAGTCCCGGACTAGCGTTTACAGATACGCAGTATTTT.

Here the CDR3 DNA reads TGTGCCAGCAGTCACGTCCCGGGCACTGAAGCTTTCTTT. Translating gives CASSHVPGTEAFF. This sequence joins TRBV6-6 and TRBJ1-1; D gene uncertain. Trimming pared 5 bases from V and 4 bases from J, leaving 11 bases between. Germline CDR1 is MNHNY and CDR2 is SVGAGI (reference sequence). The CDR3 sequence is 13 residues long.

The chain joins TRBV10-3 to TRBJ2-2, with 7 bases identical to TRBD1. Germline CDR1 reads ENHRY; CDR2 reads SYGVKD. The CDR3 loop spans 14 amino acids. Germline trimming cut 0 bases from V and 6 bases from J; bases unmatched to any gene: 1. The CDR3 DNA follows: TGTGCCATCAGTGAGTCGGACAGGCCCGGGGAGCTGTTTTTT. It encodes CAISESDRPGELFF.

This chain connects TRBV6-6 to TRBJ2-2, with D possibly being TRBD1 or TRBD2 (5 bases each). This CDR3 has 15 residues. Deletions cut 7 bases from V and 0 bases from J, with 12 bases between. The germline CDR1 and CDR2 sequences are MNHNY and SVGAGI (reference sequence). CDR3 coding DNA: TGTGCCAGCAAGAGGGACGGCGCGAACACCGGGGAGCTGTTTTTT. Translated: CASKRDGANTGELFF.

This rearrangement joins TRBV5-8 to TRBJ2-5, with D unresolved. V was trimmed by 0 bases and J by 7 bases, leaving 4 bases between them. Germline loops: CDR1 SGHTS, CDR2 YDEGEE. There are 11 residues in the CDR3. DNA for the CDR3: TGTGCCAGCAGCTTGGATGTGACCCAGTACTTC. This sequence encodes CASSLDVTQYF. Full variable domain (missing parts from reference TRBV5-8 and TRBJ2-5): EAGVTQSPTHLIKTRGQQATLRCSPISGHTSVYWYQQALGLGLQFLLWYDEGEERNRGNFPPRFSGRQFPNYSSELNVNALELEDSALYLCASSLDVTQYFGPGTRLLVL.

This clonotype was seen only a few times. V usage is TRBV12-3 or TRBV12-4 and J usage is TRBJ2-2, with TRBD2 as a possible D gene (5 bases). The CDR3 has 14 residues. V dropped 5 bases and J dropped 3 bases, with 10 bases sitting between them. CDR3 in DNA: TGTGCCAGCAGTACAGCGGATTACACCGGGGAGCTGTTTTTT. Amino acids: CASSTADYTGELFF.

This clonotype was seen a handful of times. V is TRBV25-1 and J is TRBJ2-2; 10 positions agree with TRBD1. Germline lookup yields CDR1 MGHDK and CDR2 SYGVNS. This CDR3 contains 16 residues. The junction had 4 bases not matched to a gene; V was cut back by 1 base and J by 5 bases. DNA of the CDR3: TGTGCCAGCAGTGAATGGGGACAGGGGAAAACCGGGGAGCTGTTTTTT. Translation: CASSEWGQGKTGELFF.